This record concerns one T cell receptor (beta chain) sequence. The sample is drawn from a study of cytomegalovirus exposure and HLA in healthy donors. Trimming at V came to 4 bases and at J to 8 bases, leaving 5 bases not matched to a gene. CDR1 is WSHSY, CDR2 SAAADI, per germline. This CDR3 spans 13 amino acids. PCR amplification relied on 60 Vbeta primers (plus 13 Jbeta primers). Libraries were prepared by immunoSEQ multiplex PCR; TCRdb keeps only in-frame clonotypes and omits some of them. The sample holds 85,000 to 120,000 clones, 71% seen once. The chain carries TRBV10-2 and TRBJ1-2, with 9 bases fitting TRBD1. The receptor comes from a female donor in good health and CMV-seronegative. Source material: PBMCs. Here the CDR3 DNA reads TGCGCCAGCAGTGCTACAGGGGGCGCAGGCTACACCTTC. It yields the protein CASSATGGAGYTF.